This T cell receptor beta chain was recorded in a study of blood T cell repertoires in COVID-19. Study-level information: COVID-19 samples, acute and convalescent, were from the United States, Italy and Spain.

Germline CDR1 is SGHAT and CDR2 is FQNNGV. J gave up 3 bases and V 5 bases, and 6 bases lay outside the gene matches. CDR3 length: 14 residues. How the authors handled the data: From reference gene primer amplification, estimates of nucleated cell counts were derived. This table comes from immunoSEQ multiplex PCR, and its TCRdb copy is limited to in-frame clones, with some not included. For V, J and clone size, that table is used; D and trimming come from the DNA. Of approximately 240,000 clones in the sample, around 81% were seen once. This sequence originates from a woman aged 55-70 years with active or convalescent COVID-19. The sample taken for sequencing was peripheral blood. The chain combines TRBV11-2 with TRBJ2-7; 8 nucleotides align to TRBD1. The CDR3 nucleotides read TGTGCCAGCAGCCCCCGGACAGGGCTCTACGAGCAGTACTTC. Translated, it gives CASSPRTGLYEQYF.